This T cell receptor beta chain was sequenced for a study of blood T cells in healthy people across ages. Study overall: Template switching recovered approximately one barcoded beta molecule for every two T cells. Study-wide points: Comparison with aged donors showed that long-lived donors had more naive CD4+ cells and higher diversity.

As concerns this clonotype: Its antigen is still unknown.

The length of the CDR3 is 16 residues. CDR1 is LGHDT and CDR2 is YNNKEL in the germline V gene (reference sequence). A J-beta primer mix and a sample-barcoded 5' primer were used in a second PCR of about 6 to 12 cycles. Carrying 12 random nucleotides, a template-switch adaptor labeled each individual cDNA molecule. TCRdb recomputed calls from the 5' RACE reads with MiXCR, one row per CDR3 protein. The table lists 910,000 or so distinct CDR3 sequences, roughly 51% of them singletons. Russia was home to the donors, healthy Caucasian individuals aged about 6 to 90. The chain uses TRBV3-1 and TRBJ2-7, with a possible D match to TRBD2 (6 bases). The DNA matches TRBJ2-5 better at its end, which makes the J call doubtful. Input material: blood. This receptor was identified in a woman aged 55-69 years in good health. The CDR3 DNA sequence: TGTGCCAGCAGCCAAGACCTAGGACTACGAGAAGAGACCCAGTACTTC. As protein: CASSQDLGLREETQYF.